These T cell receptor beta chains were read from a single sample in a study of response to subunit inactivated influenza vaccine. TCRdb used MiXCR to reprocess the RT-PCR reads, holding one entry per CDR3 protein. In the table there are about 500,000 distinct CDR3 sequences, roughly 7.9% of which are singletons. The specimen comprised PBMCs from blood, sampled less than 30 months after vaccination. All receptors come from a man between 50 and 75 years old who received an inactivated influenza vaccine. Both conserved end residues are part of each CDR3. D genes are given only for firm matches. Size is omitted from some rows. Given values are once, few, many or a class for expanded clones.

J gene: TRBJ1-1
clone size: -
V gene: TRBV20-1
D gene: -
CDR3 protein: CSARAYDGGLDTEAFF
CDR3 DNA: TGCAGTGCTAGAGCATATGACGGGGGACTGGACACTGAAGCTTTCTTT

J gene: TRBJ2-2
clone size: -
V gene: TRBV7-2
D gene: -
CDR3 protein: CASTTGPSGELFF
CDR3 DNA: TGTGCCAGCACCACCGGCCCGAGCGGGGAGCTGTTTTTT

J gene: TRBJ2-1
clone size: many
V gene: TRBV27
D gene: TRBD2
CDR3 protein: CASQLGGSPYNEQFF
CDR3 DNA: TGTGCCAGCCAATTGGGCGGGAGTCCCTACAATGAGCAGTTCTTC

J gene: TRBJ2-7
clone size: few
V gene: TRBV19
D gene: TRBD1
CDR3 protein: CASSIDSTGAYEQYF
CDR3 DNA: TGTGCCAGTAGTATAGATTCGACAGGGGCCTACGAGCAGTACTTC

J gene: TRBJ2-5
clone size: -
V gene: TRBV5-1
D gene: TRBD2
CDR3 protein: CASSLRGGSGETQYF
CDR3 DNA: TGCGCCAGCAGCTTGCGGGGAGGGTCTGGGGAGACCCAGTACTTC

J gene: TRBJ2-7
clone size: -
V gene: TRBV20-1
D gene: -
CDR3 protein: CSARDRDKFYEQYF
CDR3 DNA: TGCAGTGCTAGAGACCGGGACAAATTTTACGAGCAGTACTTC

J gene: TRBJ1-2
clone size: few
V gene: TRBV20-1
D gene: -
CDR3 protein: CSAVRDTTDGYTF
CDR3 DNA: TGCAGTGCAGTCCGGGACACCACGGATGGCTACACCTTC

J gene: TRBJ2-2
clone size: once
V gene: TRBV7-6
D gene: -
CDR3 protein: CASSLGQPSGELFF
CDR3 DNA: TGTGCCAGCAGCTTGGGACAACCCTCCGGGGAGCTGTTTTTT

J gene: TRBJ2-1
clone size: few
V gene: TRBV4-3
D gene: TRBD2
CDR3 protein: CASSRHSGRATYNEQFF
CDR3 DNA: TGCGCCAGCAGCCGACATAGCGGGAGGGCCACCTACAATGAGCAGTTCTTC

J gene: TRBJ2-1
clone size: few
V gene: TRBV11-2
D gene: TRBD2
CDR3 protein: CASSTPGTSGYNEQFF
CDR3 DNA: TGTGCCAGCAGCACCCCCGGGACTAGCGGGTACAATGAGCAGTTCTTC

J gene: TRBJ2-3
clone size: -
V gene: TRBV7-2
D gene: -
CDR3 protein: CASSLVQKDTQYF
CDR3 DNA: TGTGCCAGCAGCTTAGTTCAAAAAGATACGCAGTATTTT

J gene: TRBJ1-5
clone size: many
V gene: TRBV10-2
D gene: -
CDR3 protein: CASSEVNQPQHF
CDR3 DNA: TGCGCCAGCAGTGAGGTCAATCAGCCCCAGCATTTT

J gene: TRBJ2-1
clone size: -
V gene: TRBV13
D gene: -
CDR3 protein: CASSRPGGMSYNEQFF
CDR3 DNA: TGTGCCAGCAGCCGGCCTGGCGGGATGTCCTACAATGAGCAGTTCTTC

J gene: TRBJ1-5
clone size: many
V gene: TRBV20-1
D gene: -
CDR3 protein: CSASGGGGRVPQHF
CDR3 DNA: TGCAGTGCTAGTGGAGGAGGGGGACGGGTGCCCCAGCATTTT

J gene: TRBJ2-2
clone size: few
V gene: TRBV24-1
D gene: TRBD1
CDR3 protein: CATSDPGTGLSGELFF
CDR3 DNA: TGTGCCACCAGTGACCCCGGGACAGGGCTGTCCGGGGAGCTGTTTTTT

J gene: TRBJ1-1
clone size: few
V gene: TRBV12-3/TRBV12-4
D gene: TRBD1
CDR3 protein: CASSLNSGQGAFF
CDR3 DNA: TGTGCCAGCAGTTTAAACTCTGGACAGGGAGCTTTCTTT

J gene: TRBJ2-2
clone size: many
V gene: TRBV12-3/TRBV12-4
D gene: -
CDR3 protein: CASSFARNTGELFF
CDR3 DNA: TGTGCCAGCAGTTTTGCCAGGAACACCGGGGAGCTGTTTTTT

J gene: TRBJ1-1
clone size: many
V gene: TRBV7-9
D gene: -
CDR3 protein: CASSLVGKLEAFF
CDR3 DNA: TGTGCCAGCAGCTTAGTGGGGAAGTTGGAAGCTTTCTTT

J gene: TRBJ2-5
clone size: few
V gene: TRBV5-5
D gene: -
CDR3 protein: CASSLGAPVAETQYF
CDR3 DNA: TGTGCCAGCAGCTTGGGCGCGCCTGTCGCAGAGACCCAGTACTTC

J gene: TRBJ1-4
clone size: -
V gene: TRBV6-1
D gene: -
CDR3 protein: CGSSPYGGVNEKLFF
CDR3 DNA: TGTGGCAGCAGCCCCTATGGGGGGGTCAATGAAAAACTGTTTTTT

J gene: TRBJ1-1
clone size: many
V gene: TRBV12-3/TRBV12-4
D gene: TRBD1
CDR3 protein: CASSLALTGFPAFF
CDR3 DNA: TGTGCCAGCAGTTTAGCCCTGACAGGGTTTCCAGCTTTCTTT

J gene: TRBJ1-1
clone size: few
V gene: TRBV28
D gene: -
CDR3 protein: CASSLYVENTEAFF
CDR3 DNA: TGTGCCAGCAGTTTGTACGTAGAGAACACTGAAGCTTTCTTT

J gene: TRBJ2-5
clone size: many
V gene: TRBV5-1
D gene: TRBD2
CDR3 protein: CASSSGLAGGGTQYF
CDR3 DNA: TGCGCCAGCAGCTCCGGACTAGCGGGAGGAGGGACCCAGTACTTC

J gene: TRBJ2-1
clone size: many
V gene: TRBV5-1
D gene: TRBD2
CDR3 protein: CASSTGTSGRGNEQFF
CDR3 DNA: TGCGCCAGCAGCACCGGGACTAGCGGGAGAGGAAATGAGCAGTTCTTC

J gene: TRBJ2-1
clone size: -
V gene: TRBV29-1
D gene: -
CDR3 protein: CSGGSGLEDYNEQFF
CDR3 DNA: TGCAGCGGTGGGTCTGGGTTGGAGGACTACAATGAGCAGTTCTTC

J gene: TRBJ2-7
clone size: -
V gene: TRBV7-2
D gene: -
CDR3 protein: CASSLLRELHYEQYF
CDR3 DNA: TGTGCCAGCAGCTTGCTCCGGGAGCTACACTACGAGCAGTACTTC

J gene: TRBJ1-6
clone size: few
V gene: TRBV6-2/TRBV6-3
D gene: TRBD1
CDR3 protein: CASRLMTGTNSPLHF
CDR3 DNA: TGTGCCAGCAGACTTATGACAGGGACCAATTCACCCCTCCACTTT

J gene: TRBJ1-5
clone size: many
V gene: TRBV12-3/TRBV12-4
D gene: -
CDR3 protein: CASTRGFNQPQHF
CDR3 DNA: TGTGCCAGCACAAGGGGATTCAATCAGCCCCAGCATTTT

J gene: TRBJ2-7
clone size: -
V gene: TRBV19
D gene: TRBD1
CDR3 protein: CASSIGTGRYEQYF
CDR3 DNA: TGTGCCAGTAGTATAGGGACAGGGCGCTACGAGCAGTACTTC

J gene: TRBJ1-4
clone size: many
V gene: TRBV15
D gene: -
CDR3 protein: CATSSAGANEKLFF
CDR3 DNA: TGTGCCACCAGCAGTGCAGGGGCGAATGAAAAACTGTTTTTT

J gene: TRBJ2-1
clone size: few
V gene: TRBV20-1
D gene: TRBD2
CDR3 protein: CSALGLAYEQFF
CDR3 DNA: TGCAGTGCTCTGGGACTAGCCTATGAGCAGTTCTTC

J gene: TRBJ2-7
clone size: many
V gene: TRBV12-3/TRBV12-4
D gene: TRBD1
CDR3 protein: CASSFNPGTGSWEQYF
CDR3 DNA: TGTGCCAGCAGTTTCAACCCAGGGACAGGGTCCTGGGAGCAGTACTTC

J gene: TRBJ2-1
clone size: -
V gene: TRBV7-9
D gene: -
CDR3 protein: CASAVPAGGRLFF
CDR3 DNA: TGTGCCAGCGCGGTACCAGCGGGCGGCCGGCTGTTCTTC

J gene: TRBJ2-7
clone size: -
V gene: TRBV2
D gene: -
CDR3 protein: CAGNTGLYEQYF
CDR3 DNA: TGTGCCGGAAATACAGGGCTCTACGAGCAGTACTTC

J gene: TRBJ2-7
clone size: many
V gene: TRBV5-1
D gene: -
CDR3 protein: CASSSPDRPYEQYF
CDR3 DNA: TGCGCCAGCAGCTCCCCGGACAGACCCTACGAGCAGTACTTC

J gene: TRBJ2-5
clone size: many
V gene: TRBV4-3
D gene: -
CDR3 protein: CASSQGPRGRETQYF
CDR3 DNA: TGCGCCAGCAGCCAAGGGCCCAGGGGAAGAGAGACCCAGTACTTC

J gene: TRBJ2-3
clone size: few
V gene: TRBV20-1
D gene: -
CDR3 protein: CSARPGHQPSDTQYF
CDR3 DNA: TGCAGTGCCAGACCGGGACACCAACCTTCAGATACGCAGTATTTT

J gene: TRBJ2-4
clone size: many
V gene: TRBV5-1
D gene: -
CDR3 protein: CASSVGEAKNIQYF
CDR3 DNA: TGCGCCAGCAGCGTGGGGGAGGCCAAAAACATTCAGTACTTC

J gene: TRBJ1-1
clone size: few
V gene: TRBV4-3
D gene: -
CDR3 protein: CASSQEIGDTEAFF
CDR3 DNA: TGCGCCAGCAGCCAAGAGATCGGGGACACTGAAGCTTTCTTT

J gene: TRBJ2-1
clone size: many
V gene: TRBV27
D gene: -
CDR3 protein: CASMPTPVGVYNEQFF
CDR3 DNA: TGTGCCAGCATGCCAACTCCTGTCGGGGTTTACAATGAGCAGTTCTTC

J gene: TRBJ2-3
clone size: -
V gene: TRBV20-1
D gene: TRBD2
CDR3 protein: CSARIAGVDTRYF
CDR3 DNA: TGCAGTGCTAGAATAGCGGGAGTGGATACGCGGTATTTT

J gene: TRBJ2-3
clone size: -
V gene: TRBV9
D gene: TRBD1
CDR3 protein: CASSERTGVTDTQYF
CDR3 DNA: TGTGCCAGCAGCGAGAGGACAGGGGTTACAGATACGCAGTATTTT

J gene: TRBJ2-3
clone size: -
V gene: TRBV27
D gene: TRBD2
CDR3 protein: CASRPPAGLTDTQYF
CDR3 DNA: TGTGCCAGCAGGCCGCCCGCGGGACTAACAGATACGCAGTATTTT

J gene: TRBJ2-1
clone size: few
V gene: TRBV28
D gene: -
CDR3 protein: CASSFSTAEQFF
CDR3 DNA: TGTGCCAGCAGTTTCTCTACGGCTGAGCAGTTCTTC

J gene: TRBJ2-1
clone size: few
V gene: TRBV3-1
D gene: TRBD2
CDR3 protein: CASSPRLAGGGEQFF
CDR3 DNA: TGTGCCAGCAGCCCCCGTCTAGCGGGAGGTGGAGAGCAGTTCTTC

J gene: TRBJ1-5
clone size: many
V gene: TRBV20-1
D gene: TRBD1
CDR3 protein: CSASRARGQPQHF
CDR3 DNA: TGCAGTGCTAGTCGGGCCAGGGGGCAGCCCCAGCATTTT

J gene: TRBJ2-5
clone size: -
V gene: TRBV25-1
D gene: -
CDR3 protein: CASTTGHETQYF
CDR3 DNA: TGTGCCAGCACAACGGGGCATGAGACCCAGTACTTC

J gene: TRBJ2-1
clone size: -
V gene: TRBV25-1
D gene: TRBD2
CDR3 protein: CSSSETLGLAINEQFF
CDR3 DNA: TGTTCCAGCAGTGAGACACTGGGACTAGCGATAAATGAGCAGTTCTTC